The following is a T cell receptor (beta chain) sequence with its context. The protocol was immunoSEQ multiplex PCR, while the TCRdb copy is restricted to in-frame clones and leaves out a portion. Among roughly 43,000 clones listed, approximately 83% were seen once. CDR1 and CDR2 from the germline V gene are SGHTA and FQGNSA. V was pared by 5 bases and J by 2 bases, with 6 bases of the junction left unmatched. CDR3 length: 15 amino acids. The data originate from a study of blood T cell repertoires in COVID-19. The chain uses TRBV7-2 and TRBJ1-5, with 7 bases lining up with TRBD1. The sample consisted of peripheral blood. The sequence derives from a human donor in a cohort sampled during active COVID-19. The donor label of this sample is uncertain. The CDR3, as DNA: TGTGCCAGCAGCGCTCAGGGGGGACGCAATCAGCCCCAGCATTTT. Residues: CASSAQGGRNQPQHF.